Listed here are 15 T cell receptor beta chains from one sample, sequenced in a study of blood T cells in healthy people across ages. A second PCR, run for roughly 7 to 11 cycles, used a sample-barcoded 5' primer plus a J-beta primer mix. TCRdb called the 5' RACE reads again in MiXCR, with one record for every CDR3 protein. This table holds 650,000 to 900,000 distinct CDR3 sequences, around 68% found once. Sequences were obtained from blood. The receptor source for this set is a man aged 30-40 years in good health.

The genes are TRBV4-3 and TRBJ2-1, with 8 nucleotides matching TRBD1. Germline V CDR1 and CDR2: LGHNA, YSLEER. Trimming cost V 4 bases and J 3 bases; bases outside gene matches: 2. The CDR3 consists of 14 residues. The CDR3 DNA reads TGCGCCAGCAGCCCGGGACAGGACTACAATGAGCAGTTCTTC. Its translation is CASSPGQDYNEQFF.

The chain couples TRBV20-1 to TRBJ2-7; 7 nucleotides match TRBD2. J lost 0 bases, V lost 2 bases, and 1 base had no gene match. CDR1 is DFQATT, CDR2 SNEGSKA, per germline (reference sequence). The CDR3 extends over 13 amino acids. The CDR3 DNA is TGCAGTGCTAGACTAGCGGCCTCCTACGAGCAGTACTTC. Its translation is CSARLAASYEQYF.

The chain uses TRBV7-9 and TRBJ1-1, with D possibly TRBD1 on 6 matching bases. The length of the CDR3 is 16 residues. The germline CDR1 and CDR2 sequences are SEHNR and FQNEAQ (reference sequence). V lost 2 bases and J 1 base, leaving 14 bases between the germline ends. For the CDR3, the DNA is TGTGCCAGCAGCTTACAAGGGGGGGCGGGGAACACTGAAGCTTTCTTT. Its protein product is CASSLQGGAGNTEAFF.

In DNA, the CDR3 is TGTGCCAGCAGCCGAGGGACAGGGTCGACCTACGAGCAGTACTTC. Translation: CASSRGTGSTYEQYF. The gene calls are TRBV9 and TRBJ2-7; 9 bases are shared with TRBD1. Unmatched junction bases numbered 7, after V lost 4 bases and J lost 2 bases. Germline CDR1 reads SGDLS; CDR2 reads YYNGEE. CDR3 length: 15 amino acids.

This clonotype appeared a single time. The chain employs TRBV7-6 and TRBJ2-5; 10 positions match TRBD1. Germline values: CDR1 SGHVS, CDR2 FNYEAQ. The CDR3 loop spans 17 amino acids. V trimming: 5 bases; J trimming: 1 base; junction bases outside the gene matches: 10. This chain's CDR3 is CASSPVGQGRIQETQYF. The CDR3 DNA follows: TGTGCCAGCAGCCCGGTGGGACAGGGGCGCATCCAAGAGACCCAGTACTTC.

Turning to this clonotype: Mismatch with germline at one junction end may stem from a read error. The rearrangement joins TRBV20-1 to TRBJ2-7, with TRBD2 as a possible D gene (7 bases). Per the germline V gene, CDR1 is DFQATT and CDR2 is SNEGSKA (reference sequence). The CDR3 extends over 13 amino acids. The CDR3 DNA reads TGCTGTGCTAGGGGGGGGAGCTCCTACGAGCAGTACTTC. Protein: CCARGGSSYEQYF.

The J gene is TRBJ2-5, the V gene TRBV10-3; 10 bases map to TRBD2. The J call may be faulty, since TRBJ2-1 better matches the DNA end. This CDR3 contains 16 residues. The germline V gene has CDR1 ENHRY and CDR2 SYGVKD. This CDR3 reads CAISESASGGQETQFF. In DNA, the CDR3 is TGTGCCATCAGTGAGTCGGCTAGCGGGGGCCAAGAGACCCAGTTCTTC.

This clonotype was counted once. The genes are TRBV4-1 and TRBJ1-2, with 8 bases fitting TRBD1. This CDR3 has 15 amino acids. The trim removed 4 bases at V and 2 bases at J, leaving 6 bases unmatched. CDR1 is MGHRA and CDR2 is YSYEKL in the germline V gene. For the CDR3, the DNA is TGCGCCAGCAGCCTCGGGACAGGACAAAACTATGGCTACACCTTC. It is translated as CASSLGTGQNYGYTF.

This rearrangement joins TRBV6-2 or TRBV6-3 to TRBJ1-4, with a tentative D call TRBD1 (5 bases). Germline V gene lookup returns CDR1 MNHEY and CDR2 SVGEGT. CDR3 size: 15 residues. The V and J ends lost 2 bases and 5 bases respectively, with 12 bases between them. This CDR3 reads CASSYGNRDNEKLFF. CDR3 in DNA: TGTGCCAGCAGTTACGGGAACCGGGACAATGAAAAACTGTTTTTT.

This clonotype is a singleton in its sample. This chain links TRBV12-3 or TRBV12-4 with TRBJ1-1, with 8 bases fitting TRBD1. The length of the CDR3 is 14 residues. Trimming at V came to 6 bases and at J to 2 bases, leaving 5 bases not matched to a gene. CDR3 sequence reads: CASRGTGHNTEAFF. Written as DNA, the CDR3 is TGTGCCAGCAGGGGGACAGGCCACAACACTGAAGCTTTCTTT.

A single count supports this clonotype. The chain recombines TRBV27 with TRBJ1-6; tentatively, D is TRBD1 (6 bases). The CDR3 runs 15 residues. Trimming took off 6 bases at V and 6 bases at J, with 15 bases between the two ends. The germline CDR1 and CDR2 sequences are MNHEY and SMNVEV (reference sequence). CDR3 sequence (DNA): TGTGCCAGCAGGCGGGACACCAGTTCTAATTCACCCCTCCACTTT. Its protein product is CASRRDTSSNSPLHF.

The table lists this clonotype with a count of one. V usage is TRBV29-1 and J usage is TRBJ2-6; D might be TRBD2 (6 bases). Trimming removed 4 bases at V and 4 bases at J, with 11 bases between. Germline V gives CDR1 SQVTM, CDR2 ANQGSEA. The CDR3 extends over 14 amino acids. CDR3 bases: TGCAGCGTTGCGCGGGGATCAGGGGCCAACGTCCTGACTTTC. Translated, it gives CSVARGSGANVLTF.

The V gene is TRBV7-2, the J gene TRBJ2-3; either TRBD1 or TRBD2 may supply D (6 bases each). V lost 3 bases and J 12 bases, leaving 13 bases between the germline ends. This CDR3 is 12 amino acids long. Germline V CDR1 and CDR2: SGHTA, FQGNSA. The CDR3 nucleotides read TGTGCCAGCAGCTTTATTGGGGGGCTCCAGTATTTT. Amino acid sequence: CASSFIGGLQYF.

The V gene is TRBV28, the J gene TRBJ2-1; D might be TRBD1 (5 bases). Trimming cost V 4 bases and J 1 base, with 11 bases left between them. The length of the CDR3 is 15 residues. Germline values: CDR1 MDHEN, CDR2 SYDVKM. The CDR3 reads CASSSRARSYNEQFF. In DNA form, the CDR3 reads TGTGCCAGCAGTTCCAGGGCGAGGTCCTACAATGAGCAGTTCTTC.

This chain connects TRBV3-1 to TRBJ2-1; possible D gene TRBD2, 5 bases. V lost 1 base and J lost 3, with 10 bases in between. The germline V gene encodes CDR1 LGHDT and CDR2 YNNKEL (reference sequence). CDR3 size: 15 residues. The CDR3: CASSQVGVSYNEQFF. The CDR3 DNA follows: TGTGCCAGCAGCCAAGTCGGGGTGAGCTACAATGAGCAGTTCTTC.